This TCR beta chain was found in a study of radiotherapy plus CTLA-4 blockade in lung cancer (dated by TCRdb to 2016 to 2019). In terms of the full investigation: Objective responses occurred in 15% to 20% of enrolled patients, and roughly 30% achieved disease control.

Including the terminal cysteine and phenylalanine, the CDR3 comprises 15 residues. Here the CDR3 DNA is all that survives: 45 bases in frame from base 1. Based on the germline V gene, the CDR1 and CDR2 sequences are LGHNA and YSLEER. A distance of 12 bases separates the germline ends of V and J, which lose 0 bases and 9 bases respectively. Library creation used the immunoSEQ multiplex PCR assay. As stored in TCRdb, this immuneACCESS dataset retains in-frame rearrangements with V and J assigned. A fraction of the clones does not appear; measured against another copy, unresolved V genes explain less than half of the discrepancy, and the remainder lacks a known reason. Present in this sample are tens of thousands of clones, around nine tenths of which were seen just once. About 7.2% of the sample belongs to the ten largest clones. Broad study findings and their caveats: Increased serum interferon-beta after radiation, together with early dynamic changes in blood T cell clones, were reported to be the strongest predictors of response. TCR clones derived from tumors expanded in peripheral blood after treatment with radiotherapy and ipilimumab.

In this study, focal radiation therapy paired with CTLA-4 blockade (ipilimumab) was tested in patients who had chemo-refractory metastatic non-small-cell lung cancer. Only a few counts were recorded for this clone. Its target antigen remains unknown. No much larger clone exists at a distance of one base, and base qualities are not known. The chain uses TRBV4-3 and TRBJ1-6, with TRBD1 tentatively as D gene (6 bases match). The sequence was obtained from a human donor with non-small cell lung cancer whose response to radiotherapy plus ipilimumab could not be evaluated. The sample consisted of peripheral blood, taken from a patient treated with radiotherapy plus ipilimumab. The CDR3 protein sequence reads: CASSQEGAASSPLHF. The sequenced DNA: TGCGCCAGCAGCCAAGAGGGGGCAGCTAGTTCACCCCTCCACTTT.